This is a list of T cell receptor beta chains from one sample in a study of blood T cell repertoires in COVID-19. Data came from immunoSEQ multiplex PCR; TCRdb stores just in-frame clones and leaves some out. The table shows 150,000 or so clones, with 82% occurring only once. The sample was peripheral blood. The receptors were gathered from a woman in her 70s with acute or convalescent COVID-19. The CDR3 runs from the conserved cysteine through the conserved F or W. Each record gives: V gene, CDR3 length, D gene, clone size, J gene, CDR3 DNA, CDR3 protein. A D gene is named only where the DNA matches it firmly. Clone size is shown for a subset of rows, as once, few, many or a class of expanded clone.

v_gene: TRBV19
len: 16
d_gene: TRBD1
abundance: .
j_gene: TRBJ1-4
CDR3nt: TGTGCCAGTAGTTCCTGGGACAGGGCTAATAATGAAAAACTGTTTTTT
CDR3aa: CASSSWDRANNEKLFF

v_gene: TRBV29-1
len: 13
d_gene: .
abundance: .
j_gene: TRBJ2-7
CDR3nt: TGCAGCGTTCTCTGGGACTTCTCCTACGAGCAGTACTTC
CDR3aa: CSVLWDFSYEQYF

v_gene: TRBV11-2
len: 13
d_gene: .
abundance: .
j_gene: TRBJ1-2
CDR3nt: TGTGCCAGCAGCTTAGAAGTAGGGGTCCCCTTCACCTTC
CDR3aa: CASSLEVGVPFTF

v_gene: TRBV28
len: 15
d_gene: TRBD1
abundance: .
j_gene: TRBJ2-1
CDR3nt: TGTGCCAGCAGGCACTCCGGGACAGGGGGAAATGAGCAGTTCTTC
CDR3aa: CASRHSGTGGNEQFF

v_gene: TRBV19
len: 14
d_gene: .
abundance: .
j_gene: TRBJ2-3
CDR3nt: TGTGCCAGTAGTTTAAAAAAAAGCACAGATACGCAGTATTTT
CDR3aa: CASSLKKSTDTQYF

v_gene: TRBV9
len: 15
d_gene: .
abundance: .
j_gene: TRBJ1-1
CDR3nt: TGTGCCAGCAGCGTAGGGGGAGGGAGAAACACTGAAGCTTTCTTT
CDR3aa: CASSVGGGRNTEAFF

v_gene: TRBV15
len: 12
d_gene: .
abundance: .
j_gene: TRBJ1-5
CDR3nt: TGTGCCACCAGCAGAGCCGGTCAGCCCCAGCATTTT
CDR3aa: CATSRAGQPQHF

v_gene: TRBV5-4
len: 15
d_gene: TRBD1
abundance: .
j_gene: TRBJ1-2
CDR3nt: TGTGCCAGCAGCCCCTGGACAGGGGAAGGCTATGGCTACACCTTC
CDR3aa: CASSPWTGEGYGYTF

v_gene: TRBV7-6
len: 15
d_gene: .
abundance: .
j_gene: TRBJ2-7
CDR3nt: TGTGCCAGCAGCTTAGCGTCGGACATCTCCTACGAGCAGTACTTC
CDR3aa: CASSLASDISYEQYF

v_gene: TRBV29-1
len: 15
d_gene: TRBD1
abundance: .
j_gene: TRBJ1-5
CDR3nt: TGCAGCGTTGAAGTCCTGGGACAGCCTGATCAGCCCCAGCATTTT
CDR3aa: CSVEVLGQPDQPQHF

v_gene: TRBV11-2
len: 12
d_gene: .
abundance: .
j_gene: TRBJ2-3
CDR3nt: TGTGCCAGCAGCCATCAAGCGGATACGCAGTATTTT
CDR3aa: CASSHQADTQYF

v_gene: TRBV5-4
len: 16
d_gene: TRBD1
abundance: once
j_gene: TRBJ1-3
CDR3nt: TGTGCCAGCAGCTCTATACAGGGGATCTCTGGAAACACCATATATTTT
CDR3aa: CASSSIQGISGNTIYF

v_gene: TRBV7-9
len: 14
d_gene: .
abundance: .
j_gene: TRBJ1-1
CDR3nt: TGTGCCAGCAGCTTAGGAACAGCCAACACTGAAGCTTTCTTT
CDR3aa: CASSLGTANTEAFF

v_gene: TRBV28
len: 13
d_gene: TRBD1
abundance: .
j_gene: TRBJ1-4
CDR3nt: TGTGCCAGCCAGGACAGGTCAAAAGAAAAACTGTTTTTT
CDR3aa: CASQDRSKEKLFF

v_gene: TRBV11-1
len: 16
d_gene: TRBD1
abundance: .
j_gene: TRBJ2-7
CDR3nt: TGTGCCAGCAGCACGGGACAGGGGATCGGCTCCTACGAGCAGTACTTC
CDR3aa: CASSTGQGIGSYEQYF

v_gene: TRBV28
len: 12
d_gene: .
abundance: .
j_gene: TRBJ1-2
CDR3nt: TGTGCCAGCACCTTAAAGGGGTATGGCTACACCTTC
CDR3aa: CASTLKGYGYTF

v_gene: TRBV18
len: 16
d_gene: TRBD1
abundance: .
j_gene: TRBJ1-5
CDR3nt: TGTGCCAGCTCACAGGGGACAGGGGGTACCAATCAGCCCCAGCATTTT
CDR3aa: CASSQGTGGTNQPQHF

v_gene: TRBV28
len: 15
d_gene: TRBD1
abundance: .
j_gene: TRBJ1-2
CDR3nt: TGTGCCAGTTTCCGGGACAGGGATACTAACTATGGCTACACCTTC
CDR3aa: CASFRDRDTNYGYTF

v_gene: TRBV7-8
len: 15
d_gene: TRBD1
abundance: .
j_gene: TRBJ1-6
CDR3nt: TGTGCCAGCAGCTCCGGGACAGGGGTGGGTTCACCCCTCCACTTT
CDR3aa: CASSSGTGVGSPLHF

v_gene: TRBV30
len: 14
d_gene: .
abundance: .
j_gene: TRBJ1-2
CDR3nt: TGTGCCTGGAGTGCCCCTATCCACAGTAAGGGCTACACCTTC
CDR3aa: CAWSAPIHSKGYTF

v_gene: TRBV9
len: 14
d_gene: TRBD1
abundance: .
j_gene: TRBJ2-2
CDR3nt: TGTGCCAGCAGTGGGGACAGGGTCTCCGGGGAGCTGTTTTTT
CDR3aa: CASSGDRVSGELFF

v_gene: TRBV11-2
len: 15
d_gene: TRBD1
abundance: .
j_gene: TRBJ2-7
CDR3nt: TGTGCCAGCAGCTATACAGGGGGATTTTCCTACGAGCAGTACTTC
CDR3aa: CASSYTGGFSYEQYF

v_gene: TRBV19
len: 14
d_gene: TRBD1
abundance: .
j_gene: TRBJ2-1
CDR3nt: TGTGCCAGTAGTATCTTGGGACAGCTCAATGAGCAGTTCTTC
CDR3aa: CASSILGQLNEQFF

v_gene: TRBV3-1/TRBV3-2
len: 15
d_gene: TRBD1
abundance: .
j_gene: TRBJ1-5
CDR3nt: TGTGCCAGCAGCCTGACAGGGGGGATCAATCAGCCCCAGCATTTT
CDR3aa: CASSLTGGINQPQHF

v_gene: TRBV3-1/TRBV3-2
len: 13
d_gene: .
abundance: .
j_gene: TRBJ1-1
CDR3nt: TGTGCCAGCAGCCAAGTCCCCCTACTCGAAGCTTTCTTT
CDR3aa: CASSQVPLLEAFF

v_gene: TRBV12-2
len: 13
d_gene: .
abundance: .
j_gene: TRBJ2-3
CDR3nt: TGTGCAAGTCGCCCCCCTAACACAGATACGCAGTATTTT
CDR3aa: CASRPPNTDTQYF

v_gene: TRBV19
len: 15
d_gene: TRBD1
abundance: .
j_gene: TRBJ2-5
CDR3nt: TGTGCCAGTAGTATAAGAGACAGGGGCTCGGAGACCCAGTACTTC
CDR3aa: CASSIRDRGSETQYF

v_gene: TRBV24-1
len: 16
d_gene: TRBD1
abundance: .
j_gene: TRBJ2-7
CDR3nt: TGTGCCACCAGTCAACCGGGACAGGGGAGCTCCTACGAGCAGTACTTC
CDR3aa: CATSQPGQGSSYEQYF

v_gene: TRBV24-1
len: 13
d_gene: .
abundance: .
j_gene: TRBJ2-5
CDR3nt: TGTGCCACCAGTGATCCTAACCAAGAGACCCAGTACTTC
CDR3aa: CATSDPNQETQYF

v_gene: TRBV5-4
len: 17
d_gene: TRBD1
abundance: .
j_gene: TRBJ1-3
CDR3nt: TGTGCCAGCAGCTCCTGGACAGGGGCCTACTCTGGAAACACCATATATTTT
CDR3aa: CASSSWTGAYSGNTIYF

v_gene: TRBV9
len: 15
d_gene: TRBD2
abundance: .
j_gene: TRBJ2-2
CDR3nt: TGTGCCAGCAGCTCCAGACTAGCGCGGGGCGGGGAGCTGTTTTTT
CDR3aa: CASSSRLARGGELFF

v_gene: TRBV2
len: 15
d_gene: .
abundance: .
j_gene: TRBJ1-2
CDR3nt: TGTGCCAGCAGCGACCTCGTTGCGGGGGCGGGTGGCTACACCTTC
CDR3aa: CASSDLVAGAGGYTF

v_gene: TRBV19
len: 15
d_gene: .
abundance: .
j_gene: TRBJ1-3
CDR3nt: TGTGCCAGTAGTCGGGAGGGGAGAGGCGGAAACACCATATATTTT
CDR3aa: CASSREGRGGNTIYF

v_gene: TRBV27
len: 15
d_gene: TRBD1
abundance: .
j_gene: TRBJ1-6
CDR3nt: TGTGCCAGCAGTTTATTGACAGGGGGAAATTCACCCCTCCACTTT
CDR3aa: CASSLLTGGNSPLHF

v_gene: TRBV13
len: 16
d_gene: TRBD2
abundance: .
j_gene: TRBJ2-3
CDR3nt: TGTGCCAGCAGCCCCTCAAGCGGGGGGCCAACAGATACGCAGTATTTT
CDR3aa: CASSPSSGGPTDTQYF

v_gene: TRBV20-1
len: 14
d_gene: TRBD1
abundance: .
j_gene: TRBJ2-7
CDR3nt: TGCAGTGCTAGTCAGAGACAGGGGGCTTTCGAGCAGTACTTC
CDR3aa: CSASQRQGAFEQYF

v_gene: TRBV7-2
len: 16
d_gene: TRBD1
abundance: .
j_gene: TRBJ2-2
CDR3nt: TGTGCCAGCAGCCCCCGGACAGGGGCTGGGGGCGGGGAGCTGTTTTTT
CDR3aa: CASSPRTGAGGGELFF

v_gene: TRBV7-2
len: 18
d_gene: TRBD1
abundance: .
j_gene: TRBJ2-7
CDR3nt: TGTGCCAGCAGCTTAGAGAATAAGGGCCGGGACAGGGGCTACGAGCAGTACTTC
CDR3aa: CASSLENKGRDRGYEQYF

v_gene: TRBV7-2
len: 17
d_gene: TRBD2
abundance: .
j_gene: TRBJ2-3
CDR3nt: TGTGCCAGCAGCGCCCAGACTAGCGGGGGGGCCGGTGATACGCAGTATTTT
CDR3aa: CASSAQTSGGAGDTQYF

v_gene: TRBV9
len: 12
d_gene: .
abundance: .
j_gene: TRBJ1-2
CDR3nt: TGTGCCAGCAGCGTAGTACTTGATGGCTACACCTTC
CDR3aa: CASSVVLDGYTF

v_gene: TRBV6-5
len: 15
d_gene: TRBD2
abundance: .
j_gene: TRBJ2-3
CDR3nt: TGTGCCAGCAGTCATAGCGGGGGGGCCCCAGATACGCAGTATTTT
CDR3aa: CASSHSGGAPDTQYF

v_gene: TRBV6-6
len: 13
d_gene: .
abundance: .
j_gene: TRBJ1-2
CDR3nt: TGTGCCAGCAGTGGAGGGAGGAACTATGGCTACACCTTC
CDR3aa: CASSGGRNYGYTF

v_gene: TRBV14
len: 15
d_gene: TRBD1
abundance: once
j_gene: TRBJ1-2
CDR3nt: TGTGCCAGCAGCCGGCACAGGGGTCGAAGCTATGGCTACACCTTC
CDR3aa: CASSRHRGRSYGYTF

v_gene: TRBV19
len: 13
d_gene: TRBD1
abundance: .
j_gene: TRBJ1-2
CDR3nt: TGTGCCAGTAGTCCTAGAGGAACAGGGGACTACACCTTC
CDR3aa: CASSPRGTGDYTF

v_gene: TRBV9
len: 15
d_gene: TRBD1
abundance: .
j_gene: TRBJ1-2
CDR3nt: TGTGCCAGCAGCGCACGGGACAGCCAGAACTATGGCTACACCTTC
CDR3aa: CASSARDSQNYGYTF

v_gene: TRBV20-1
len: 14
d_gene: .
abundance: .
j_gene: TRBJ1-1
CDR3nt: TGCAGTGCTAGTGTCCCAACAGGAATCACTGAAGCTTTCTTT
CDR3aa: CSASVPTGITEAFF

v_gene: TRBV7-9
len: 16
d_gene: TRBD2
abundance: few
j_gene: TRBJ2-3
CDR3nt: TGTGCCAGCAGCCCCGGGACTAGCGGGGGGAGAGATACGCAGTATTTT
CDR3aa: CASSPGTSGGRDTQYF

v_gene: TRBV6-5
len: 12
d_gene: .
abundance: .
j_gene: TRBJ1-1
CDR3nt: TGTGCCAGCACGTGGGGGGATCCTGAAGCTTTCTTT
CDR3aa: CASTWGDPEAFF

v_gene: TRBV5-1
len: 13
d_gene: .
abundance: .
j_gene: TRBJ1-2
CDR3nt: TGCGCCAGCAGCTTGTCGCCGGACTATGGCTACACCTTC
CDR3aa: CASSLSPDYGYTF

v_gene: TRBV9
len: 15
d_gene: .
abundance: .
j_gene: TRBJ2-3
CDR3nt: TGTGCCAGCAGCGTGGGGGGGCTGGTCCAGGATACGCAGTATTTT
CDR3aa: CASSVGGLVQDTQYF

v_gene: TRBV7-9
len: 17
d_gene: .
abundance: .
j_gene: TRBJ1-5
CDR3nt: TGTGCCAGCAGCTTAGCGAGGGAGCATAATAGCAATCAGCCCCAGCATTTT
CDR3aa: CASSLAREHNSNQPQHF

v_gene: TRBV4-3
len: 15
d_gene: TRBD2
abundance: .
j_gene: TRBJ2-1
CDR3nt: TGCGCCAGCAGCCAGGATAGCGGGATTCTCAATGAGCAGTTCTTC
CDR3aa: CASSQDSGILNEQFF

v_gene: TRBV10-1
len: 15
d_gene: .
abundance: .
j_gene: TRBJ2-1
CDR3nt: TGCGCCAGCAGTGTGGGGGCTAGATCCTACAATGAGCAGTTCTTC
CDR3aa: CASSVGARSYNEQFF